This entry lists 14 T cell receptor beta chains sequenced from one sample in a study of T cell repertoires in cytomegalovirus infection. These TCRs' antigens remain unknown. TCRdb called the reads again in MiXCR, with one record for every CDR3 protein. The table includes roughly 170,000 distinct CDR3 sequences, roughly 22% detected once. This specimen consisted of CD8+ T cells from cultured PBMCs, obtained from culture after CMV antigen stimulation. All receptors derive from a human donor in good health (CMV status not recorded). Some clones in this sample may be carry-over from other donors' samples.

Only a few counts were recorded for this clonotype. The V and J genes are TRBV4-3 and TRBJ2-6, with 10 bases matching TRBD1. With V trimmed by 8 bases and J by 2 bases, 6 bases remained unmatched. The CDR3 is 16 amino acids. In germline, CDR1 is LGHNA, CDR2 YSLEER. CDR3 loop: CASSGTGVTGANVLTF. In DNA form, the CDR3 reads TGCGCCAGCTCCGGGACAGGGGTAACTGGGGCCAACGTCCTGACTTTC.

This clonotype has a count of ten or more. The rearrangement joins TRBV7-2 to TRBJ2-1; possibly TRBD1 or TRBD2 for D (5 bases each). The germline CDR1 and CDR2 sequences are SGHTA and FQGNSA. CDR3 length: 13 amino acids. Trimming shortened V by 4 bases and J by 9 bases, and 13 bases separated the two germline ends. The CDR3 spells CASSSPGRGEQFF. CDR3 in DNA: TGTGCCAGCAGCTCGCCGGGACGGGGTGAGCAGTTCTTC.

This clonotype was recorded many times. The chain links TRBV7-9 to TRBJ2-2; unclear D gene. This CDR3 is 14 amino acids long. Trimming took 1 base from V and 6 from J, leaving 9 bases between them. The germline CDR1 and CDR2 sequences are SEHNR and FQNEAQ (reference sequence). The CDR3 DNA follows: TGTGCCAGCAGCTTAGTGGATCGCCCCGGGGAGCTGTTTTTT. Its translation: CASSLVDRPGELFF.

The chain couples TRBV6-2 or TRBV6-3 to TRBJ2-1, with a weak D call TRBD1 (5 bases). The V end was cut by 0 bases, the J end by 0 bases, with 15 bases between. The CDR3 is 18 amino acids. The V gene's germline CDR1 is MNHEY and CDR2 SVGEGT. CDR3 in amino acids: CASSYSESDQGSYNEQFF. The CDR3 nucleotides are TGTGCCAGCAGTTACTCAGAAAGTGATCAGGGCTCCTACAATGAGCAGTTCTTC.

The chain employs TRBV6-2 or TRBV6-3 and TRBJ1-1; 9 bases fit TRBD1. Looked up from germline, CDR1 is MNHEY and CDR2 is SVGEGT. This CDR3 is 15 amino acids long. Losses at the gene ends were 5 bases for V and 0 bases for J; bases not matched to a gene: 4. The CDR3 DNA reads as TGTGCCAGCAGTGAGACAGGGGGAATGAACACTGAAGCTTTCTTT. Translating gives CASSETGGMNTEAFF.

The chain recombines TRBV12-3 or TRBV12-4 with TRBJ1-1, with D perhaps TRBD1 (6 bases). The V end lost 4 bases, the J end lost 10 bases, and 16 bases lay between the germline ends. This CDR3 region has 13 residues. The CDR3 region is CASSSGTPEAAFF. CDR3 DNA sequence: TGTGCCAGCAGTTCTGGGACACCCGAGGCAGCTTTCTTT.

The J gene is TRBJ1-1, the V gene TRBV7-8; possible D gene TRBD1, 6 bases. The CDR3 extends over 17 amino acids. V lost 5 bases and J 1 base, leaving 20 bases between the germline ends. Germline loops: CDR1 SGHVS, CDR2 FQNEAQ. Written as DNA, the CDR3 is TGTGCCAGCAGCATCCGGGACAATTTAAATAAGAACACTGAAGCTTTCTTT. Amino acids: CASSIRDNLNKNTEAFF.

The chain has TRBV12-3 or TRBV12-4 and TRBJ2-1, with D tentatively TRBD1 (5 bases). CDR3 length: 14 amino acids. V lost 3 bases and J 6 bases, leaving 12 bases between the germline ends. The CDR3 reads CASSLGRYINEQFF. CDR3 bases: TGTGCCAGCAGTTTGGGGCGCTATATCAATGAGCAGTTCTTC.

This clonotype was seen only a few times. The chain employs TRBV6-2 or TRBV6-3 and TRBJ2-7; D not resolved. V lost 5 bases and J lost 3, with 14 bases in between. The germline gives CDR1 MNHEY, CDR2 SVGEGT. The CDR3 is 14 residues long. The CDR3 loop reads CASSHGSEHYEQYF. CDR3 in DNA: TGTGCCAGCAGTCACGGGTCAGAGCACTACGAGCAGTACTTC.

The CDR3 region has the DNA TGTGCCAGCAGCTTTCAGGGTTCGGGCGAGCAGTACTTC. Protein sequence: CASSFQGSGEQYF. The V gene is TRBV7-9, the J gene TRBJ2-7; possible D gene TRBD1, 5 bases. Trimming left V 3 bases short and J 6 bases short, with 12 bases between. Looked up from germline, CDR1 is SEHNR and CDR2 is FQNEAQ (reference sequence). The CDR3 covers 13 residues.

The rearrangement links TRBV10-3 to TRBJ1-6; the match to TRBD1 covers 7 bases. Germline lookup yields CDR1 ENHRY and CDR2 SYGVKD. The trim removed 8 bases at V and 7 bases at J, leaving 8 bases unmatched. CDR3 length equals 14 residues. CDR3 nucleotides: TGTGCCATCTGGCCCGGACAGGCCAATTCACCCCTCCACTTT. Translation gives CAIWPGQANSPLHF.

The V call is TRBV7-2, the J call TRBJ2-3, with unresolved D. The CDR3 is made up of 16 amino acids. Germline V lookup: CDR1 SGHTA, CDR2 FQGNSA. V gave up 1 base and J gave up 0 bases, with 11 bases separating them. DNA of the CDR3: TGTGCCAGCAGCTTAGGGCGGATGACTAGCACAGATACGCAGTATTTT. Translated, it gives CASSLGRMTSTDTQYF.

This clonotype has a handful of counts. This chain uses TRBV7-8 with TRBJ1-1, with D maybe TRBD1 (5 bases). Trimming pared 1 base from V and 4 bases from J, leaving 13 bases between. This CDR3 region has 15 residues. Germline lookup yields CDR1 SGHVS and CDR2 FQNEAQ. In DNA, the CDR3 is TGTGCCAGCAGCTTAGTGCAGGGATCGAGCACTGAAGCTTTCTTT. Protein: CASSLVQGSSTEAFF.

This clonotype was detected only a few times. The chain joins TRBV4-1 to TRBJ2-3; TRBD2 matches 7 bases. J gave up 12 bases and V 0 bases, and 9 bases lay outside the gene matches. The CDR3 spans 14 residues. Germline V gene sequence: CDR1 MGHRA, CDR2 YSYEKL. The CDR3 DNA follows: TGCGCCAGCAGCCAAGAAGGGGAGGGTCCCAGTCAGTATTTT. This sequence encodes CASSQEGEGPSQYF.